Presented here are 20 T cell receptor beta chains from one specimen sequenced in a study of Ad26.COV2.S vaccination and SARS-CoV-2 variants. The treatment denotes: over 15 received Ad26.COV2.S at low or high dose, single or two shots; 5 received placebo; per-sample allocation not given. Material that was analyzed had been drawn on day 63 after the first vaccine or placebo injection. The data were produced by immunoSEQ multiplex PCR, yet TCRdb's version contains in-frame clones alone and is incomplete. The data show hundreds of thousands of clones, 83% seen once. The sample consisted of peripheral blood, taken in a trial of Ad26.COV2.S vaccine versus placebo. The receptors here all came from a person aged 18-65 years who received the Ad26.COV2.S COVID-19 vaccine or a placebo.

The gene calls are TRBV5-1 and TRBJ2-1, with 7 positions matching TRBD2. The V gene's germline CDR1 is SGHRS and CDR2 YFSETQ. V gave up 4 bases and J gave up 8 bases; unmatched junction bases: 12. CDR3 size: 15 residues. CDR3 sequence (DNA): TGCGCCAGCAGCCCTCGGACTAGGAAGGGCGATGAGCAGTTCTTC. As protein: CASSPRTRKGDEQFF.

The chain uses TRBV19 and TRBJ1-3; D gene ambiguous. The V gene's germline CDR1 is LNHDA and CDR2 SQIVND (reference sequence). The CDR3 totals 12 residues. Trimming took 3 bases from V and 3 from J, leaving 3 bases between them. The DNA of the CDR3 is TGTGCCAGTAGTATCGTTGGAAACACCATATATTTT. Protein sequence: CASSIVGNTIYF.

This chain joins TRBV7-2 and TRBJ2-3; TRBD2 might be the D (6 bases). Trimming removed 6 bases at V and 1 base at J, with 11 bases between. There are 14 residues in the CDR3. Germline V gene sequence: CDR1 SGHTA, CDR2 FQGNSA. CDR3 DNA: TGTGCCAGCAGGCGGGACCGAGGCACAGATACGCAGTATTTT. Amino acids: CASRRDRGTDTQYF.

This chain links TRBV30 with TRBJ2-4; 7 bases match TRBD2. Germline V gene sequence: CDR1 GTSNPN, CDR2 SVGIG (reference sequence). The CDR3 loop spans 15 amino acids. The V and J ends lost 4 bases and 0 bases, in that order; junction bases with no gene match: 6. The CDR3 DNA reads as TGTGCCTGGAACCCGGGGGGACTAGCCAAAAACATTCAGTACTTC. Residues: CAWNPGGLAKNIQYF.

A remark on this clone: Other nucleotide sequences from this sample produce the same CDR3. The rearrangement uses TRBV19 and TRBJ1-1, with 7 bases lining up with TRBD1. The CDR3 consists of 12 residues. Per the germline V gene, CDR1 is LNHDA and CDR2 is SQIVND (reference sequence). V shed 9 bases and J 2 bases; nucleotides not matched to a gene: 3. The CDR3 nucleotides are TGTGCCAGCCGGGACAGAAACACTGAAGCTTTCTTT. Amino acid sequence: CASRDRNTEAFF.

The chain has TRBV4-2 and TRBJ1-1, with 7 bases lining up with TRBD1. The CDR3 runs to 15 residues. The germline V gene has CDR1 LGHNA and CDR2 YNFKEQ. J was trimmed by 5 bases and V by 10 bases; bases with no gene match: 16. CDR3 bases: TGTGCCACCAGGGTTCTGACAGGGACGGGGACTGAAGCTTTCTTT. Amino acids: CATRVLTGTGTEAFF.

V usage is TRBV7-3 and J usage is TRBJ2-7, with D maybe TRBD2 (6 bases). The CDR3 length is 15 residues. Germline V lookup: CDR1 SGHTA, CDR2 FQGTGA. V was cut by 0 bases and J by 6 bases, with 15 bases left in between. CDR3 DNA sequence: TGTGCCAGCAGCTTAACGGGAGGTTTGGGCTTCGAGCAGTACTTC. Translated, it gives CASSLTGGLGFEQYF.

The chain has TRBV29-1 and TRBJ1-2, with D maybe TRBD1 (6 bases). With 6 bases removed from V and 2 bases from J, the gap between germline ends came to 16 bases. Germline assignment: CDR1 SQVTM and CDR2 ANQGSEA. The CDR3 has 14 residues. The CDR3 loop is CSVTPPGANYGYTF. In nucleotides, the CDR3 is TGCAGCGTCACCCCCCCGGGGGCGAACTATGGCTACACCTTC. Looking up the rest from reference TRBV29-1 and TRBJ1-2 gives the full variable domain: SAVISQKPSRDICQRGTSLTIQCQVDSQVTMMFWYRQQPGQSLTLIATANQGSEATYESGFVIDKFPISRPNLTFSTLTVSNMSPEDSSIYLCSVTPPGANYGYTFGSGTRLTVV.

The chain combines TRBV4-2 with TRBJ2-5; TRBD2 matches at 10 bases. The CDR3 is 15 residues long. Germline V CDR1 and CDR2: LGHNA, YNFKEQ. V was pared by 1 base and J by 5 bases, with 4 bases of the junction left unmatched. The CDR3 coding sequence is TGTGCCAGCAGCCAAGGTAGCGGGGGGAGTGAGACCCAGTACTTC. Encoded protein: CASSQGSGGSETQYF.

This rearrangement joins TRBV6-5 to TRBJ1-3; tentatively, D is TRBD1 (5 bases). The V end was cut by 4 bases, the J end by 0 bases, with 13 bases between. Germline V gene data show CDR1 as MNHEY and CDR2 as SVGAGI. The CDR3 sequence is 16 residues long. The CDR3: CASSSPGGDSGNTIYF. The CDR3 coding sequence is TGTGCCAGCAGTTCCCCCGGGGGTGACTCTGGAAACACCATATATTTT.

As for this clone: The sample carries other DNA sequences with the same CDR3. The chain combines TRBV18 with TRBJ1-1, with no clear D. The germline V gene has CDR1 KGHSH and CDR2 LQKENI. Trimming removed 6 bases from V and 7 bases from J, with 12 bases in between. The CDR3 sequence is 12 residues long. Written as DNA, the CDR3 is TGTGCCAGCTCCCAAGGACGGGTTGAAGCTTTCTTT. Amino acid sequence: CASSQGRVEAFF.

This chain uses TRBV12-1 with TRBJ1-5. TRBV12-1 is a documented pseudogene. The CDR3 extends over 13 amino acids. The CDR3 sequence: CASSFGSNQPQHF. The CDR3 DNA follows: TGTGCCAGCAGCTTTGGCAGCAATCAGCCCCAGCATTTT.

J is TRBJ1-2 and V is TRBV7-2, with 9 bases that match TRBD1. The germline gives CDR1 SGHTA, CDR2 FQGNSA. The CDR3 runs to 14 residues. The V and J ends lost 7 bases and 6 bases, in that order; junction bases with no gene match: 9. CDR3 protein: CASTNGDRVHGYTF. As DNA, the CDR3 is TGTGCCAGCACAAACGGGGACAGGGTACATGGCTACACCTTC.

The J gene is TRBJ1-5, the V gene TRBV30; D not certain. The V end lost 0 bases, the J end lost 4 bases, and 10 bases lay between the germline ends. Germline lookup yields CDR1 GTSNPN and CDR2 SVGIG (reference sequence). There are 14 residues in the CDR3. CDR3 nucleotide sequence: TGTGCCTGGAGTGTACAAGGTAAAAATCAGCCCCAGCATTTT. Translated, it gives CAWSVQGKNQPQHF.

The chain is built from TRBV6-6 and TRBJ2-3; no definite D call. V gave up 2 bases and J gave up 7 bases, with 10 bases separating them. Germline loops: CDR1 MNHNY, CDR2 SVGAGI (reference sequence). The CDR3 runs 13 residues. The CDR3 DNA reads TGTGCCAGCAGTTACGAAGCTACCTATACGCAGTATTTT. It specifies CASSYEATYTQYF.

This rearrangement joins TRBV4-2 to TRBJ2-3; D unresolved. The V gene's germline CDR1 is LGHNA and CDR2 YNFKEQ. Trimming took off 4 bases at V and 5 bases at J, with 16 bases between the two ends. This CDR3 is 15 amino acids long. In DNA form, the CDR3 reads TGTGCCAGCAGCCCTTTTTTCGGGCTGGAAGATACGCAGTATTTT. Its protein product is CASSPFFGLEDTQYF.

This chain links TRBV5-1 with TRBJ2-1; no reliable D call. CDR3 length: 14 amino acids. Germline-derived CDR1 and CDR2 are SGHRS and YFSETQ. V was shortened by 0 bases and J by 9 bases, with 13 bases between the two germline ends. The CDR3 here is CASSLAGAPGEQFF. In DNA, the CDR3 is TGCGCCAGCAGCTTGGCCGGAGCCCCGGGTGAGCAGTTCTTC.

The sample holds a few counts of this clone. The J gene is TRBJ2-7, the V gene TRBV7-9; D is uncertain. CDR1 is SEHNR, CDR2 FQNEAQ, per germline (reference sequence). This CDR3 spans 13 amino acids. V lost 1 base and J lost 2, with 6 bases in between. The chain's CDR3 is CASSLVTAYEQYF. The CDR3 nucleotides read TGTGCCAGCAGCTTAGTGACTGCCTACGAGCAGTACTTC. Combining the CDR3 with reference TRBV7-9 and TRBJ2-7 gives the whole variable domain DTGVSQNPRHKITKRGQNVTFRCDPISEHNRLYWYRQTLGQGPEFLTYFQNEAQLEKSRLLSDRFSAERPKGSFSTLEIQRTEQGDSAMYLCASSLVTAYEQYFGPGTRLTVT.

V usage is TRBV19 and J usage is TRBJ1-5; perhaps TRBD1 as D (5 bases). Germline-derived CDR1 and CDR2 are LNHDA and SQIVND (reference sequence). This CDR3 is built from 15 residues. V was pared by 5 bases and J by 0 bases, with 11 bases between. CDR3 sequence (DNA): TGTGCCAGTAGTTCTTCGGGGGATAGCAATCAGCCCCAGCATTTT. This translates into CASSSSGDSNQPQHF.

This CDR3 is CAINSGGENTGELFF. Written as DNA, the CDR3 is TGTGCCATCAACAGCGGGGGCGAGAACACCGGGGAGCTGTTTTTT. The chain couples TRBV10-3 to TRBJ2-2, with TRBD2 identical over 8 bases. Per germline, CDR1 ENHRY and CDR2 SYGVKD. The V segment lost 7 bases and the J segment 1 base; nucleotides outside the gene matches: 5. This CDR3 region has 15 residues.